The rows below give T cell receptor beta chains drawn from one sample of a study of T-cell memory formation after mild COVID-19. TCRdb re-analysed the 5' RACE reads in MiXCR, keeping a single row per CDR3 protein. The profile shows around 200,000 distinct CDR3 sequences, 27% of them singletons. The sequencing sample was made of PBMCs or a T cell subset sorted from them (not recorded which). The receptors stem from an adult woman who had mild COVID-19 (a few samples of this study predate the infection). Cell type and time point are not known. Each CDR3 is given with its conserved first and last residue. The D gene is left open where the match is weak. Rows give clone size only sometimes, using once, few, many, or a class for an expanded clone.

v_gene: TRBV25-1; d_gene: .; j_gene: TRBJ1-1; abundance: .; len: 13; CDR3nt: TGTGCCAGCAGTGAAATAGGAACCACTGAAGCTTTCTTT; CDR3aa: CASSEIGTTEAFF
v_gene: TRBV18; d_gene: .; j_gene: TRBJ1-2; abundance: .; len: 15; CDR3nt: TGTGCCAGCTCATCGGGGCCGGGGATACTGGATGGCTACACCTTC; CDR3aa: CASSSGPGILDGYTF
v_gene: TRBV21-1; d_gene: .; j_gene: TRBJ1-1; abundance: few; len: 15; CDR3nt: TGTGCCAGCAGCCTCATCGCAGGGCCCAACCCTGAAGCTTTCTTT; CDR3aa: CASSLIAGPNPEAFF
v_gene: TRBV4-1; d_gene: TRBD1; j_gene: TRBJ2-7; abundance: few; len: 18; CDR3nt: TGCGCCAGCAGCCAAGAAGCCTGGGGACAGGGGAGCTCCTACGAGCAGTACTTC; CDR3aa: CASSQEAWGQGSSYEQYF
v_gene: TRBV3-1; d_gene: .; j_gene: TRBJ2-3; abundance: .; len: 19; CDR3nt: TGTGCCAGCAGCCAAGATGCCGTGGGGAGGGGGCTGACCACAGATACGCAGTATTTT; CDR3aa: CASSQDAVGRGLTTDTQYF
v_gene: TRBV2; d_gene: .; j_gene: TRBJ2-3; abundance: .; len: 13; CDR3nt: TGTGCCAGCAGTGAGCGGGTCGGAGATACGCAGTATTTT; CDR3aa: CASSERVGDTQYF
v_gene: TRBV12-2; d_gene: .; j_gene: TRBJ2-1; abundance: few; len: 15; CDR3nt: TGTGCAAGTCGCCCCCATGGCCCCCACTACAATGAGCAGTTCTTC; CDR3aa: CASRPHGPHYNEQFF
v_gene: TRBV4-3; d_gene: TRBD1; j_gene: TRBJ2-7; abundance: .; len: 17; CDR3nt: TGCGCCAGCAGCCAGGATTTCACCGGACAGGGCTCCTACGAGCAGTACTTC; CDR3aa: CASSQDFTGQGSYEQYF
v_gene: TRBV18; d_gene: .; j_gene: TRBJ2-7; abundance: few; len: 13; CDR3nt: TGTGCCAGCTCACTAGGGAACCCCTACGAGCAGTACTTC; CDR3aa: CASSLGNPYEQYF
v_gene: TRBV10-3; d_gene: .; j_gene: TRBJ2-2; abundance: .; len: 13; CDR3nt: TGTGCCATTCTCGGATCCGACACCGGGGAGCTGTTTTTT; CDR3aa: CAILGSDTGELFF
v_gene: TRBV12-3/TRBV12-4; d_gene: .; j_gene: TRBJ2-5; abundance: .; len: 15; CDR3nt: TGTGCCAGCAGTTTAGCGTTGACGGGAGAGGGGACCCAGTACTTC; CDR3aa: CASSLALTGEGTQYF
v_gene: TRBV20-1; d_gene: .; j_gene: TRBJ2-3; abundance: .; len: 17; CDR3nt: TGCAGTGCTAGAGACCCCCTAGCAAACAGCATTTCAGATACGCAGTATTTT; CDR3aa: CSARDPLANSISDTQYF
v_gene: TRBV7-9; d_gene: TRBD2; j_gene: TRBJ2-1; abundance: few; len: 14; CDR3nt: TGTGCCAGCGTCCAAGTAGCGGGATATGGTGAGCAGTTCTTC; CDR3aa: CASVQVAGYGEQFF
v_gene: TRBV7-8; d_gene: .; j_gene: TRBJ2-7; abundance: few; len: 14; CDR3nt: TGTGCCAGCAGCTTAGCCGGGCCCAGCGACGAGCAGTACTTC; CDR3aa: CASSLAGPSDEQYF
v_gene: TRBV5-1; d_gene: TRBD2; j_gene: TRBJ2-3; abundance: .; len: 17; CDR3nt: TGCGCCAGCAGCCCCCCCTCTAGCGGGGGAGTCACAGATACGCAGTATTTT; CDR3aa: CASSPPSSGGVTDTQYF
v_gene: TRBV7-8; d_gene: .; j_gene: TRBJ1-1; abundance: .; len: 15; CDR3nt: TGTGCCAGCAGCTTATTTGACAGCGGGACCACTGAAGCTTTCTTT; CDR3aa: CASSLFDSGTTEAFF
v_gene: TRBV7-3; d_gene: TRBD2; j_gene: TRBJ2-1; abundance: .; len: 16; CDR3nt: TGTGCCAGCAGCTCCTCCTCTAGCGGGGGCCAGAGTATGCAGTTCTTC; CDR3aa: CASSSSSSGGQSMQFF
v_gene: TRBV24-1; d_gene: TRBD2; j_gene: TRBJ2-1; abundance: few; len: 17; CDR3nt: TGTGCCATCCTACTAAGGACTAGCGGGAGCTCCTACAATGAGCAGTTCTTC; CDR3aa: CAILLRTSGSSYNEQFF
v_gene: TRBV3-1; d_gene: .; j_gene: TRBJ2-7; abundance: .; len: 13; CDR3nt: TGTGCCAGCAGCCCCCACCCGGACTACGAGCAGTACTTC; CDR3aa: CASSPHPDYEQYF
v_gene: TRBV19; d_gene: .; j_gene: TRBJ2-5; abundance: few; len: 14; CDR3nt: TGTGCCAGTAGTATGGGCGGGAACCAAGAGACCCAGTACTTC; CDR3aa: CASSMGGNQETQYF
v_gene: TRBV4-3; d_gene: TRBD2; j_gene: TRBJ2-7; abundance: few; len: 14; CDR3nt: TGCGCCAGCAGCCAAAGGACTAGCGGCTACGAGCAGTACTTC; CDR3aa: CASSQRTSGYEQYF
v_gene: TRBV5-1; d_gene: .; j_gene: TRBJ2-3; abundance: once; len: 16; CDR3nt: TGCGCCAGCAGCTTGGCGGGCCTGGTGAGCACAGATACGCAGTATTTT; CDR3aa: CASSLAGLVSTDTQYF
v_gene: TRBV18; d_gene: .; j_gene: TRBJ2-5; abundance: .; len: 15; CDR3nt: TGTGCCAGCTCACCCGGGAGACAATCACAAGAGACCCAGTACTTC; CDR3aa: CASSPGRQSQETQYF
v_gene: TRBV11-3; d_gene: .; j_gene: TRBJ1-1; abundance: few; len: 13; CDR3nt: TGTGCCAGCAGCTTTGGGACGGGATCTGAAGCTTTCTTT; CDR3aa: CASSFGTGSEAFF
v_gene: TRBV29-1; d_gene: TRBD1; j_gene: TRBJ1-2; abundance: .; len: 14; CDR3nt: TGCAGCGCTCAGTCTACAGGGGATGACTATGGCTACACCTTC; CDR3aa: CSAQSTGDDYGYTF
v_gene: TRBV7-9; d_gene: .; j_gene: TRBJ2-5; abundance: many; len: 13; CDR3nt: TGTGCCAGCAGCTTAGGGGCACTCGAGACCCAGTACTTC; CDR3aa: CASSLGALETQYF
v_gene: TRBV6-1; d_gene: .; j_gene: TRBJ1-5; abundance: few; len: 13; CDR3nt: TGTGCCAGCAGTGAAACGTTCAATCAGCCCCAGCATTTT; CDR3aa: CASSETFNQPQHF
v_gene: TRBV7-9; d_gene: TRBD1; j_gene: TRBJ1-2; abundance: .; len: 17; CDR3nt: TGTGCCAGCAGCTTAGGAATGGGGACAGGGATGAACTATGGCTACACCTTC; CDR3aa: CASSLGMGTGMNYGYTF
v_gene: TRBV20-1; d_gene: .; j_gene: TRBJ2-7; abundance: few; len: 13; CDR3nt: TGCAGTGCCACCGAACCGTACTCCTACGAGCAGTACTTC; CDR3aa: CSATEPYSYEQYF
v_gene: TRBV7-9; d_gene: .; j_gene: TRBJ1-1; abundance: .; len: 15; CDR3nt: TGTGCCAGCAGTTCTCAGGGGCTAATGAACACTGAAGCTTTCTTT; CDR3aa: CASSSQGLMNTEAFF
v_gene: TRBV7-3; d_gene: TRBD2; j_gene: TRBJ2-5; abundance: few; len: 14; CDR3nt: TGTGCCAGCAGCTCCCACGGGAGGGGAGAGACCCAGTACTTC; CDR3aa: CASSSHGRGETQYF
v_gene: TRBV27; d_gene: .; j_gene: TRBJ1-3; abundance: .; len: 16; CDR3nt: TGTGCCAGCAGTTTAGACGCCCCAACGTCGGGAAACACCATATATTTT; CDR3aa: CASSLDAPTSGNTIYF
v_gene: TRBV7-9; d_gene: .; j_gene: TRBJ2-1; abundance: few; len: 14; CDR3nt: TGTGCCAGCAGCTCGCCGGGCAGGGGACATGAGCAGTTCTTC; CDR3aa: CASSSPGRGHEQFF
v_gene: TRBV7-6; d_gene: TRBD2; j_gene: TRBJ2-1; abundance: .; len: 18; CDR3nt: TGTGCCAGCAGCTTAGGCAGCGGGAGCCCTAGCTCCTACAATGAGCAGTTCTTC; CDR3aa: CASSLGSGSPSSYNEQFF